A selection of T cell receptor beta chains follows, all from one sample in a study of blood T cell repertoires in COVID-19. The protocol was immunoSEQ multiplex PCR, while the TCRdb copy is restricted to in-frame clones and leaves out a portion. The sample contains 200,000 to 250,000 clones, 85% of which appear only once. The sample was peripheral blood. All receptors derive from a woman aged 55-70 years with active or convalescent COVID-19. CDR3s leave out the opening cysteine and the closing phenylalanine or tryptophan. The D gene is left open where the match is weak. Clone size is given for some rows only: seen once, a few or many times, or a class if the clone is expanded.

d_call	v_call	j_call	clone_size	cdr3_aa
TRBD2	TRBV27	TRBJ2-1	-	ASSWGAGNEQF
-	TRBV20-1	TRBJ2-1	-	SAYQIRKQF
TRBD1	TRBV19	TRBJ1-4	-	ASAGTGEEKLF
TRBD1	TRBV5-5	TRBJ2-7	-	ASSFRSGGYEQY
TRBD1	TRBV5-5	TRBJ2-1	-	ASSLRDRGSHNEQF
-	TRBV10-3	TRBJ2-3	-	AISESRRDGTDTQY
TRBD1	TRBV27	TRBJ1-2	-	ASSSRTGPSGYGYT
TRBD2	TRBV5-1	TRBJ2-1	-	ASTTSGGNLWNEQF
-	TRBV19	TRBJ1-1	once	ASSMGYPRNTEAF
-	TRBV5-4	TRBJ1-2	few	ASSLEQVNYGYT
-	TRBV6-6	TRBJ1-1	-	ASRRVWNTEAF
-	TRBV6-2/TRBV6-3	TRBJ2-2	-	ASSPWGAGELF
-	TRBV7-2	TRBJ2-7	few	ASSSALSSSEQY
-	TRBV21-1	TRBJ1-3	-	ASSMGQGNSGNTIY
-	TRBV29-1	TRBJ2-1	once	SVEGTSTSYNEQF
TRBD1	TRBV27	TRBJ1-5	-	ASSRDRGQGQPQH
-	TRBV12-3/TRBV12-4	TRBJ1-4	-	ASSLAADEKLF
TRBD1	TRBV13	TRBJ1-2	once	ASSSTGGGYT
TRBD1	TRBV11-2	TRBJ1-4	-	ASSYGGGTGVNEKLF
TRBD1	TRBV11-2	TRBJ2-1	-	ASSLLDRTHEQF
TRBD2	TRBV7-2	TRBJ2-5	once	ASRSTSGGGETQY
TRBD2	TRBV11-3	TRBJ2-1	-	ASSPGGLAGEYEQF
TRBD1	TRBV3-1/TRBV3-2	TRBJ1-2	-	ASSQGQGIYGYT
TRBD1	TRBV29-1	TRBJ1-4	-	SVADREADEKLF
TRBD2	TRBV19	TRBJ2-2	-	ASSMVAGGRTGELF
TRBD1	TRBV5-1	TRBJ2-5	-	ASSFLDRGFKTQY
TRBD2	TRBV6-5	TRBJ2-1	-	ASLPSGTTYNEQF
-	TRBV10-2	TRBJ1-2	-	ASSESRTPNDYGYT
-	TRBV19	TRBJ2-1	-	ASSGLARLGEQF
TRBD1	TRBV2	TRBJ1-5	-	ASSPSRQGGNQPQH
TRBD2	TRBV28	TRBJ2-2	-	ASSLSLGAGANTGELF
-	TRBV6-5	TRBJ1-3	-	ASSLGGVRGNTIY
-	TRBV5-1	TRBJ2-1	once	ASSLDARWGDNEQF
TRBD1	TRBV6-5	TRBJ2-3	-	ASSMGQVTDTQY
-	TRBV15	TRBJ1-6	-	ATSRDEDGGSPLH
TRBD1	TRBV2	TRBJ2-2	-	ASRTGNTGELF
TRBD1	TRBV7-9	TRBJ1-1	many	ASRRQGAVTEAF
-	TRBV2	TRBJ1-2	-	ASRLTANYGYT
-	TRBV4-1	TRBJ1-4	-	ASSLQRGGNEKLF
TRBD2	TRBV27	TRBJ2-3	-	ASSYSLGTSGSNTQY
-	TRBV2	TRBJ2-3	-	ASSEQTSTDTQY
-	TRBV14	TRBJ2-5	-	ASSQDLEGTQY
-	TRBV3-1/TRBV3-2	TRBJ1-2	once	ASSQGQGLYGYT
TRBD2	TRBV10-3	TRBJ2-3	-	AISGLAGARTDTQY
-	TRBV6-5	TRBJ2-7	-	ASRGGGGQLYEQY
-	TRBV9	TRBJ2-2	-	ASSVGGQNTGELF
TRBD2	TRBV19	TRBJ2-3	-	ASSISGGGTDTQY
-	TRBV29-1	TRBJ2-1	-	SVAETQDNEQF
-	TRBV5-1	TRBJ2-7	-	ASGRGGSGSEQY
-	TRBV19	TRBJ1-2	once	ASHPREGQRLFYGYT
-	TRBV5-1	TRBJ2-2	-	ASSRRGGANTGELF
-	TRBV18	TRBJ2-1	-	ASSLGVRYNEQF
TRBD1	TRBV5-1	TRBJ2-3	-	ASSGDRGLGWDTQY
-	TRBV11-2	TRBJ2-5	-	ASSLDRGLETQY
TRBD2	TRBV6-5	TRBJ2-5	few	ASTRGLAKETQY
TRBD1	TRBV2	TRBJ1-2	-	ASRWGQGNYGYT
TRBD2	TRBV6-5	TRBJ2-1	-	ASRVAGNNEQF
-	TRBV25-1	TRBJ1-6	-	ASSKGTIYNSPLH
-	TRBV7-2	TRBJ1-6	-	ASSLQGNSPLH